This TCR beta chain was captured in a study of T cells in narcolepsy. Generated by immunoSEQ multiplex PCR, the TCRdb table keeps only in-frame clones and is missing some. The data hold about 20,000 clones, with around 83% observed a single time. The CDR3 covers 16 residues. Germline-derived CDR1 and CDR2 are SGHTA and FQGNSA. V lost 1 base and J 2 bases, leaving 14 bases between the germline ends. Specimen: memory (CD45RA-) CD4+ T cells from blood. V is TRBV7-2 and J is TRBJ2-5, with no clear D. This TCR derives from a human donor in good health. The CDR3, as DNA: TGTGCCAGCAGCTTAGTTTTCTCCTCCGGACAAGAGACCCAGTACTTC. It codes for CASSLVFSSGQETQYF. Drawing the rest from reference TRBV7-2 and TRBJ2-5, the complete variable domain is GAGVSQSPSNKVTEKGKDVELRCDPISGHTALYWYRQSLGQGLEFLIYFQGNSAPDKSGLPSDRFSAERTGGSVSTLTIQRTQQEDSAVYLCASSLVFSSGQETQYFGPGTRLLVL.